The present T cell receptor (beta chain) was sequenced within a study of blood T cell repertoires in COVID-19. On the study more broadly: Researchers got acute and convalescent COVID-19 samples from the United States, Italy and Spain.

The germline gives CDR1 SGHRS, CDR2 YFSETQ. The CDR3 runs to 15 residues. V trimming: 5 bases; J trimming: 7 bases; junction bases outside the gene matches: 6. Study processing details: Cell counts per sample came from amplifying reference gene primers. The repertoire was sequenced with immunoSEQ multiplex PCR; TCRdb's copy has only in-frame clones and lacks some. V and J calls and clone size come straight from that table; D and trimming were deduced from the DNA. The sample lists 240,000 or so clones; about 86% were seen once. The chain uses TRBV5-1 and TRBJ2-1; 13 bases are a match to TRBD2. The specimen was peripheral blood. This sequence originates from a woman in her twenties or thirties who had recovered from COVID-19. CDR3 amino acids: CASRTSGGLENEQFF. The DNA of the CDR3 is TGCGCCAGCAGGACTAGCGGGGGGCTTGAGAATGAGCAGTTCTTC.